The present entry profiles one TCR beta chain with its context. These data belong to a study of T cell changes during pregnancy in multiple sclerosis. The data were produced by immunoSEQ multiplex PCR, yet TCRdb's version contains in-frame clones alone and is incomplete. Counted here are roughly 100,000 clones, less than 95% occurring once; the ten biggest clones make up 1.5% to 2%. Germline V gene lookup returns CDR1 SGHRS and CDR2 YFSETQ. V was cut by 0 bases and J by 0 bases, with 6 bases left in between. The CDR3 has 14 amino acids. The receptor was isolated from a female donor with multiple sclerosis, enrolled in a pregnancy study. The chain carries TRBV5-1 and TRBJ1-1; D unclear. The sequencing used peripheral blood, collected after pregnancy. In nucleotides, the CDR3 is TGCGCCAGCAGCTTGGAACAGTTGAACACTGAAGCTTTCTTT. This translates into CASSLEQLNTEAFF.